The 22 T cell receptor beta chains listed next were all sequenced from one sample in a study of T-cell memory formation after mild COVID-19. TCRdb re-derived calls from the 5' RACE reads in MiXCR, one entry per CDR3 protein. The repertoire holds 140,000 to 150,000 distinct CDR3 sequences, with around 27% as singletons. The sequencing input was PBMCs or a T cell subset sorted from them (not recorded which). The receptors originated from an adult woman who had mild COVID-19 (a few samples of this study predate the infection). Cell type and time point are not known.

The rearrangement uses TRBV25-1 and TRBJ2-5, with a possible D match to TRBD2 (6 bases). The germline V gene encodes CDR1 MGHDK and CDR2 SYGVNS. The CDR3 loop spans 14 amino acids. Trimming removed 6 bases at V and 1 base at J, with 12 bases between. CDR3 residues: CASRGPGLQETQYF. DNA of the CDR3: TGTGCCAGCAGGGGTCCGGGACTCCAAGAGACCCAGTACTTC.

The chain links TRBV12-3 or TRBV12-4 to TRBJ1-1; D gene ambiguous. Trimming took off 3 bases at V and 7 bases at J, with 12 bases between the two ends. This CDR3 is 13 amino acids long. The CDR3 loop is CASSLASGSEAFF. For the CDR3, the DNA is TGTGCCAGCAGTTTGGCGTCGGGCAGTGAAGCTTTCTTT.

Many counts were recorded for this clonotype. V gene TRBV2 combines with J gene TRBJ2-3, with 11 nucleotides matching TRBD1. Germline lookup yields CDR1 SNHLY and CDR2 FYNNEI. The CDR3 runs 16 residues. The trim removed 0 bases at V and 6 bases at J, leaving 5 bases unmatched. Here the CDR3 DNA reads TGTGCCAGCAGTGAAGCGCTTTGGGACAGGGGGGATACGCAGTATTTT. It translates to CASSEALWDRGDTQYF.

The chain has TRBV5-1 and TRBJ2-7; D is possibly TRBD2 (7 bases). Deletions cut 5 bases from V and 5 bases from J, with 20 bases between. The CDR3 is 15 amino acids. Germline V lookup: CDR1 SGHRS, CDR2 YFSETQ. The CDR3 sequence: CASRGGGGSGHEQYF. Here the CDR3 DNA reads TGCGCCAGCAGGGGGGGGGGCGGTTCGGGCCACGAGCAGTACTTC.

The J gene is TRBJ2-7, the V gene TRBV12-3 or TRBV12-4; TRBD1 might be the D (6 bases). The CDR3 is 15 residues long. V was cut by 6 bases and J by 0 bases, with 15 bases left in between. This CDR3 is CASSPDRRTSYEQYF. The DNA for the CDR3 is TGTGCCAGCAGCCCCGACAGGAGAACCTCCTACGAGCAGTACTTC.

The chain recombines TRBV7-8 with TRBJ2-7; no definite D call. The CDR3 spans 15 residues. Trimming stripped 4 bases from V and 2 bases from J, with 15 bases between. Germline CDR1 SGHVS, CDR2 FQNEAQ. CDR3 nucleotide sequence: TGTGCCAGCAGCTCCATGGTGGGTCGCACCTACGAGCAGTACTTC. Residues: CASSSMVGRTYEQYF. Filled out from reference TRBV7-8 and TRBJ2-7, the complete variable domain reads GAGVSQSPRYKVAKRGQDVALRCDPISGHVSLFWYQQALGQGPEFLTYFQNEAQLDKSGLPSDRFFAERPEGSVSTLKIQRTQQEDSAVYLCASSSMVGRTYEQYFGPGTRLTVT.

V and J are TRBV6-5 and TRBJ2-7, with D perhaps matching TRBD2 (5 bases). V dropped 4 bases and J dropped 0 bases, with 16 bases sitting between them. CDR1 and CDR2 from the germline V gene are MNHEY and SVGAGI. The CDR3 extends over 16 amino acids. The CDR3 coding sequence is TGTGCCAGCAGTTCCCTGAGAACGGGGAGCTCCTACGAGCAGTACTTC. Translated, it gives CASSSLRTGSSYEQYF.

This clonotype has a handful of counts. The chain joins TRBV29-1 to TRBJ2-3; D perhaps matches TRBD1 (5 bases). Trimming shortened V by 4 bases and J by 3 bases, and 14 bases separated the two germline ends. The germline V gene has CDR1 SQVTM and CDR2 ANQGSEA. The CDR3 loop spans 14 amino acids. In DNA, the CDR3 is TGCAGCGTTGCAGTGGGGCCGAGGACAGATACGCAGTATTTT. This translates into CSVAVGPRTDTQYF.

The chain uses TRBV6-2 or TRBV6-3 and TRBJ2-2; D perhaps matches TRBD2 (6 bases). Germline CDR1 reads MNHEY; CDR2 reads SVGEGT. V was clipped by 0 bases and J by 4 bases, with 9 bases between them. The CDR3 has 15 amino acids. CDR3 nucleotide sequence: TGTGCCAGCAGTTACTCTAGCGGACCCACCGGGGAGCTGTTTTTT. As protein: CASSYSSGPTGELFF.

This chain links TRBV4-3 with TRBJ1-5; TRBD1 might be the D (6 bases). The CDR3 is 16 residues long. Germline V CDR1 and CDR2: LGHNA, YSLEER. The V end lost 0 bases, the J end lost 6 bases, and 15 bases lay between the germline ends. The CDR3 region has the DNA TGCGCCAGCAGCCAAGAGGCATCAGGGGTAGTTCAGCCCCAGCATTTT. Protein: CASSQEASGVVQPQHF.

CDR3 residues: CASSLTTGIHEQYF. The DNA for the CDR3 is TGTGCCAGCAGCCTTACTACAGGGATCCACGAGCAGTACTTC. The chain is built from TRBV7-9 and TRBJ2-7; the D gene is possibly TRBD1 (6 bases). V lost 5 bases and J 5 bases, leaving 16 bases between the germline ends. CDR3 length: 14 amino acids. Looked up from germline, CDR1 is SEHNR and CDR2 is FQNEAQ (reference sequence).

This chain joins TRBV16 and TRBJ2-2, with no clear D. Per the germline V gene, CDR1 is KGHSY and CDR2 is FQNENV. The CDR3 has 13 amino acids. V shed 7 bases and J shed 4 bases, with 10 bases lying between them. CDR3 loop: CASTGVGTGELFF. DNA of the CDR3: TGTGCCAGCACCGGAGTCGGCACCGGGGAGCTGTTTTTT.

The V gene is TRBV7-2, the J gene TRBJ2-5; no reliable D call. Germline V gene sequence: CDR1 SGHTA, CDR2 FQGNSA. With 6 bases removed from V and 3 bases from J, the gap between germline ends came to 26 bases. The CDR3 has 18 residues. In DNA form, the CDR3 reads TGTGCCAGCAGTTGGGCTATGGCAGCGCCCGCAAATGAAGAGACCCAGTACTTC. Amino acid sequence: CASSWAMAAPANEETQYF.

This clonotype appeared a few times. V gene TRBV13 combines with J gene TRBJ2-3, with D maybe TRBD2 (5 bases). CDR1 is PRHDT and CDR2 is FYEKMQ in the germline V gene (reference sequence). V shed 0 bases and J shed 0 bases, with 10 bases lying between them. The CDR3 contains 16 residues. In DNA, the CDR3 is TGTGCCAGCAGCTTAGGTTCCAGGACTAGCACAGATACGCAGTATTTT. Residues: CASSLGSRTSTDTQYF.

V and J are TRBV27 and TRBJ1-5; no reliable D call. CDR1 is MNHEY and CDR2 is SMNVEV in the germline V gene (reference sequence). V was trimmed by 3 bases and J by 4 bases, leaving 10 bases between them. This CDR3 is 14 amino acids long. The CDR3 loop reads CASSLLGPNQPQHF. As DNA, the CDR3 is TGTGCCAGCAGTTTGTTGGGTCCGAATCAGCCCCAGCATTTT.

This chain connects TRBV20-1 to TRBJ2-3; no firm D call. Germline CDR1 DFQATT, CDR2 SNEGSKA (reference sequence). V lost 0 bases and J 4 bases, leaving 2 bases between the germline ends. This CDR3 is 11 amino acids long. CDR3 protein: CSARDADTQYF. CDR3 bases: TGCAGTGCTAGAGATGCAGATACGCAGTATTTT.

This clonotype is labeled as medium-sized. This chain links TRBV20-1 with TRBJ1-5; 10 nucleotides align to TRBD1. Unmatched junction bases numbered 10, after V lost 6 bases and J lost 2 bases. The CDR3 is made up of 16 amino acids. Germline V lookup: CDR1 DFQATT, CDR2 SNEGSKA (reference sequence). As DNA, the CDR3 is TGCAGTGCGAGGGACAGGGGAATTTTCGGCAATCAGCCCCAGCATTTT. Translated, it gives CSARDRGIFGNQPQHF.

This clonotype was seen more than once but under ten times. V is TRBV4-2 and J is TRBJ1-1; D remains unclear. V was trimmed by 1 base and J by 6 bases, leaving 6 bases between them. This CDR3 is built from 12 residues. Germline assignment: CDR1 LGHNA and CDR2 YNFKEQ. In nucleotides, the CDR3 is TGTGCCAGCAGCCAAGGAGGAGCTGAAGCTTTCTTT. It codes for CASSQGGAEAFF.

The chain is built from TRBV20-1 and TRBJ2-7, with D unclear. Germline V gives CDR1 DFQATT, CDR2 SNEGSKA (reference sequence). There are 13 residues in the CDR3. Trimming took 5 bases from V and 4 from J, leaving 15 bases between them. The CDR3 nucleotides are TGCAGTGCTCGGCCCCGGACGAAGTACGAGCAGTACTTC. Protein sequence: CSARPRTKYEQYF.

The chain has TRBV7-2 and TRBJ1-1; D unclear. Trimming took off 2 bases at V and 1 base at J, with 8 bases between the two ends. CDR1 is SGHTA, CDR2 FQGNSA, per germline. The length of the CDR3 is 14 residues. CDR3 sequence (DNA): TGTGCCAGCAGCTTACGCCCAGAGAACACTGAAGCTTTCTTT. Translation gives CASSLRPENTEAFF.

The chain carries TRBV2 and TRBJ2-3; 13 bases are shared with TRBD2. The CDR3 runs to 15 residues. Looked up from germline, CDR1 is SNHLY and CDR2 is FYNNEI. V shed 8 bases, J shed 2 bases, and the junction held 4 bases outside the gene matches. The CDR3 nucleotides read TGTGCCAGCCTGGGACTAGCGGGGTACACAGATACGCAGTATTTT. Its protein product is CASLGLAGYTDTQYF.

This clonotype showed up just a few times. The V gene is TRBV12-3 or TRBV12-4, the J gene TRBJ1-5, with 7 bases identical to TRBD1. The CDR3 consists of 14 residues. Trimming at V came to 3 bases and at J to 2 bases, leaving 1 base not matched to a gene. CDR3 residues: CASSFGQGNQPQHF. The CDR3 DNA reads as TGTGCCAGCAGTTTCGGACAGGGCAATCAGCCCCAGCATTTT.